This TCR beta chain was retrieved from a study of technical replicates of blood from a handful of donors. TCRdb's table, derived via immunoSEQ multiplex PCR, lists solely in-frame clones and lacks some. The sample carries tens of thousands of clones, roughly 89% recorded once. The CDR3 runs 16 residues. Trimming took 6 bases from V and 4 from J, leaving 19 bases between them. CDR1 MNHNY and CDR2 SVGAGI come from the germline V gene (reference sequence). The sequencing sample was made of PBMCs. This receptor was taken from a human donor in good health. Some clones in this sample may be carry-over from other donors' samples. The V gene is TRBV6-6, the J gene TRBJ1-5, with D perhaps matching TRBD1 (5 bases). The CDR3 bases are TGTGCCAGCAGCCCTAGTTCGGGGGGAGGAAATCAGCCCCAGCATTTT. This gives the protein CASSPSSGGGNQPQHF.